This T cell receptor beta chain is drawn from a study of blood T cell repertoires in COVID-19. Background on the study: The United States, Italy and Spain supplied acute and convalescent COVID-19 samples.

The germline V gene encodes CDR1 SGHNT and CDR2 YYREEE (reference sequence). The trim removed 5 bases at V and 5 bases at J, leaving 8 bases unmatched. This CDR3 has 14 residues. Original handling: Estimates of nucleated cell counts were drawn from the amplification of reference gene primers. The data were produced by immunoSEQ multiplex PCR, yet TCRdb's version contains in-frame clones alone and is incomplete. V, J and clone size derive from that table, while D and trimming were established from the DNA sequence. The profile shows approximately 38,000 clones, 70% to 90% of them singletons. The chain couples TRBV5-4 to TRBJ2-3, with TRBD2 matching over 7 bases. Sequencing used peripheral blood. The receptor comes from a man between 60 and 75 years old with COVID-19, enrolled during active disease. CDR3 coding DNA: TGTGCCAGCAGTACCGGGACTACCAGAGATACGCAGTATTTT. It translates to CASSTGTTRDTQYF.